These T cell receptor beta chains were read from a single sample in a study of Tregs in tolerant kidney transplant recipients. The protocol was immunoSEQ multiplex PCR, while the TCRdb copy is restricted to in-frame clones and leaves out a portion. This sample yields approximately 82,000 clones, of which 80% to 95% are seen a single time; roughly 1.7% belongs to the top ten. This material consisted of CD4+ T cells from blood (PBMCs), taken 12 months after the transplant. All receptors derive from a human patient who received a combined kidney and bone marrow transplant. Some T cells may have originated in the graft donor. Both conserved end residues are part of each CDR3. A D gene is named only where the DNA matches it firmly. Clone sizes are given selectively: once, few, many, or a class where the clone is expanded.

size,V,J,D,CDR3,DNA
once,TRBV28,TRBJ2-5,TRBD1,CASSFRDRETQYF,TGTGCCAGCAGTTTCCGGGACAGAGAGACCCAGTACTTC
.,TRBV11-3,TRBJ1-2,TRBD1,CASSPRQGRNYGYTF,TGTGCCAGCAGCCCCAGACAGGGAAGGAACTATGGCTACACCTTC
.,TRBV6-6,TRBJ2-3,TRBD2,CASSYGGGLPTDTQYF,TGTGCCAGCAGTTACGGCGGGGGGCTACCTACAGATACGCAGTATTTT
few,TRBV10-3,TRBJ2-2,.,CAISVRRSGELFF,TGTGCCATCAGTGTTCGGCGGAGCGGGGAGCTGTTTTTT
.,TRBV5-8,TRBJ2-7,TRBD1,CASSLFRGQGPYEQYF,TGTGCCAGCAGCTTGTTTCGGGGACAGGGTCCCTACGAGCAGTACTTC
.,TRBV7-2,TRBJ1-2,.,CASSLEGGYGYGYTF,TGTGCCAGCAGCTTAGAAGGGGGTTATGGCTATGGCTACACCTTC
.,TRBV4-3,TRBJ1-1,.,CASSHPGMNTEAFF,TGCGCCAGCAGCCATCCAGGCATGAACACTGAAGCTTTCTTT
.,TRBV19,TRBJ2-2,.,CASSIWADNTGELFF,TGTGCCAGTAGTATATGGGCAGACAACACCGGGGAGCTGTTTTTT
.,TRBV30,TRBJ2-7,TRBD2,CAWRLAGVYEQYF,TGTGCCTGGAGACTAGCGGGAGTCTACGAGCAGTACTTC
.,TRBV2,TRBJ2-5,TRBD2,CASGRLAGGETQYF,TGTGCCAGCGGTAGACTAGCGGGGGGGGAGACCCAGTACTTC